The sequence of this T cell receptor beta chain was determined in a study of graft-versus-host responses after intestinal transplantation. For the study at large: Tacrolimus plus steroids were given to all recipients for roughly three years, preceded by anti-thymocyte globulin induction. Study observations and caveats: Analysis identified GvH clones in recipient marrow, with some appearing first in ileum or blood.

The table came from immunoSEQ multiplex PCR; TCRdb's copy has only in-frame clones and leaves some out. The data hold approximately 68,000 clones, with 90% observed a single time. To note about this clone: The antigen is not known.

The source of this sequence is a human donor who was the organ donor for an intestinal transplant. This specimen consisted of unstimulated CD8+ T cells sorted from spleen or lymph node cells, obtained before transplant.

The CDR3 DNA reads as TGTGCCAGCAGCCAACTGGTCAACACTGAAGCTTTCTTT. Translating gives CASSQLVNTEAFF. The V gene is TRBV7-6, the J gene TRBJ1-1, with D hard to call. Germline CDR1 is SGHVS and CDR2 is FNYEAQ. Trimming removed 5 bases from V and 2 bases from J, with 9 bases in between. This CDR3 is built from 13 residues.